This T cell receptor (beta chain) derives from a study of blood T cell repertoires in COVID-19 (dated by TCRdb to 2020 to 2021). Background for the entire study: Samples covering the acute and convalescent phases of COVID-19 were provided by collaborators in the United States, Italy and Spain. The prospective study material was composed of cDNA or gDNA derived from T cells, B-cell-depleted T cells, or PBMCs. A de-identified subject ID, COVID-19 status, age in years and sex were almost always included in the sample metadata. The dataset comprised deeply sampled blood TCRbeta repertoires from subjects exposed to, actively infected with, or recovered from COVID-19. The repertoires were made available in a free public database intended to serve as a resource for research on the immune response to SARS-CoV-2. HLA class I and class II types, where available, came from metadata supplied by the sample provider rather than from assay-based typing. The samples were drawn from the first 160 participants of the ongoing ImmuneRACE study and from 950 to 1,500 subjects provided by 6 global collaborators.

Paper-wide results and their limitations: How much clinical and demographic metadata was included differed by source and by participant, and the metadata was provided uncurated.

TCRbeta CDR3 regions were amplified from genomic DNA by means of the immunoSEQ Assay, a bias-controlled multiplex PCR. From the authors' description of their analysis: The number of nucleated cells in each sample was estimated from the amplification of reference gene primers within the assay. Sequence reads were collapsed and filtered to measure the absolute abundance of every unique TCRbeta CDR3 rearrangement. Productive Simpson clonality was computed per sample as the square root of Simpson's diversity index over productive rearrangements. TCRdb's version of the immuneACCESS table is confined to in-frame rearrangements and falls short of the full clone set. An unresolved V gene accounts for under half of the shortfall where checked; the remainder is of unknown origin. That table is the source of V, J and clone size, and D and trimming were worked out from the DNA. Across this sample there are about 170,000 clones, with around 80% seen only once. Less than 4.5% of the sample comes from the top ten.

With regard to this clone: This clone's antigen is unknown. Base qualities are not recorded, but no much larger clone differs from it by a single base.

Compared with germline, V lacks 5 bases and J lacks 5 bases; bases without a gene match: 10. Based on the germline V gene (reference sequence), the CDR1 and CDR2 sequences are SEHNR and FQNEAQ. Taken from cysteine to phenylalanine, the CDR3 has 16 residues. Of the read, only the CDR3 DNA is kept; its 48 bases are in frame from base 1. In the prospective study, participants were 18 to 89 years old, resided in about two dozen geographic areas of the United States, and were enrolled through a virtual design. Cohort assignment in the prospective study relied on participant-reported clinical history from a screening survey and a study questionnaire. Each participant in the prospective study had whole blood, serum and a nasopharyngeal or oropharyngeal swab collected by mobile phlebotomists. Additional blood draws and questionnaires over an approximately 2-month period could optionally be provided by prospective study participants. Before DNA extraction, prospective study blood samples were shipped either frozen or at room temperature.

The rearranged segments are TRBV7-9 and TRBJ2-3, and TRBD1 aligns with 10 junction nucleotides. The TCR originated in a woman aged 45 to 65 in a cohort exposed to, infected with or recovered from COVID-19 (not recorded which). What was sequenced was PBMCs or T cells enriched from blood (not recorded which). The DNA sequence reads TGTGCCAGCAGCCCTTGGACCGGGACAGGGGTAGATACGCAGTATTTT. Translation gives CASSPWTGTGVDTQYF.